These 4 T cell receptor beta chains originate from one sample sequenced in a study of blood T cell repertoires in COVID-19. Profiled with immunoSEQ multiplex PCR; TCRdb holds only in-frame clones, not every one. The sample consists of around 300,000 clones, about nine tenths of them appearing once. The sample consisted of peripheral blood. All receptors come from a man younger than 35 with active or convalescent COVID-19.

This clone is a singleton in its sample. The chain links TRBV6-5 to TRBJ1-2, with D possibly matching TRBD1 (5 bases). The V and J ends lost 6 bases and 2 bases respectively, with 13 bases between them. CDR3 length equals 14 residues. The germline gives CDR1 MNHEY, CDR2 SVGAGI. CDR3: CASSPGGANYGYTF. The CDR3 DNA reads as TGTGCCAGCAGCCCGGGGGGAGCCAACTATGGCTACACCTTC.

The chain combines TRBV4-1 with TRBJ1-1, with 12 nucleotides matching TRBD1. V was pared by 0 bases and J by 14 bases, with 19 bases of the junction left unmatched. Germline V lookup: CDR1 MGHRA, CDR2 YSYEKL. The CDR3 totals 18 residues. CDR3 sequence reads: CASSQDGSGQGAYYRVFF. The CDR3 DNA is TGCGCCAGCAGCCAAGATGGTTCGGGACAGGGGGCTTATTATCGTGTATTCTTT.

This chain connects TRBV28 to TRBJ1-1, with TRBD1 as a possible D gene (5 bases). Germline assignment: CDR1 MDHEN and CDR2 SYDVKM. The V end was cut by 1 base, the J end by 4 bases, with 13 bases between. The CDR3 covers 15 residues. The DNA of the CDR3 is TGTGCCAGCAGTTTATCTTTAGGGGCCAGCACTGAAGCTTTCTTT. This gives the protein CASSLSLGASTEAFF. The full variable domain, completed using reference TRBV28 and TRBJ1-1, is DVKVTQSSRYLVKRTGEKVFLECVQDMDHENMFWYRQDPGLGLRLIYFSYDVKMKEKGDIPEGYSVSREKKERFSLILESASTNQTSMYLCASSLSLGASTEAFFGQGTRLTVV.

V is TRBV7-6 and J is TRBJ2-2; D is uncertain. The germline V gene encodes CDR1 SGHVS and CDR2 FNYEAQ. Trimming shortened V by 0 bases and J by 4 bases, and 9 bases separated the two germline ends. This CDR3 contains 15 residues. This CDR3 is CASSLAPGSTGELFF. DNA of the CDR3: TGTGCCAGCAGCTTAGCCCCAGGTAGCACCGGGGAGCTGTTTTTT. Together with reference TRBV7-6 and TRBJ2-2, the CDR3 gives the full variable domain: GAGVSQSPRYKVTKRGQDVALRCDPISGHVSLYWYRQALGQGPEFLTYFNYEAQQDKSGLPNDRFSAERPEGSISTLTIQRTEQRDSAMYRCASSLAPGSTGELFFGEGSRLTVL.